Detailed here is one T cell receptor (beta chain). Antigen: not known. These data come from a study of T cell repertoires in cytomegalovirus infection. About the research overall: Public TCR beta signature analysis indicated the presence of both CMV infection and matching HLA type.

CDR1 and CDR2 from the germline V gene are MNHNS and SASEGT. V gave up 2 bases and J gave up 0 bases; unmatched junction bases: 4. This CDR3 comprises 15 residues. Study-wide results and caveats: HLA-C-restricted CMV clonotypes gave the most frequent clonotype in two of eight donors. Cumulative public TCR beta family frequency identified CMV carriers with the relevant HLA.

TCRdb recomputed calls from the reads with MiXCR, one row per CDR3 protein. The table lists hundreds of thousands of distinct CDR3 sequences, 24% of them singletons. The clonotype was recovered from a human donor in good health (CMV status not recorded). Some clones in this sample may be carry-over from other donors' samples. The gene calls are TRBV6-1 and TRBJ2-7; 7 nucleotides align to TRBD1. The specimen sequenced was CD8+ T cells from PBMCs. The CDR3 region is CASSERRTGSYEQYF. The DNA of the CDR3 is TGTGCCAGCAGTGAAAGGAGGACAGGCTCCTACGAGCAGTACTTC.